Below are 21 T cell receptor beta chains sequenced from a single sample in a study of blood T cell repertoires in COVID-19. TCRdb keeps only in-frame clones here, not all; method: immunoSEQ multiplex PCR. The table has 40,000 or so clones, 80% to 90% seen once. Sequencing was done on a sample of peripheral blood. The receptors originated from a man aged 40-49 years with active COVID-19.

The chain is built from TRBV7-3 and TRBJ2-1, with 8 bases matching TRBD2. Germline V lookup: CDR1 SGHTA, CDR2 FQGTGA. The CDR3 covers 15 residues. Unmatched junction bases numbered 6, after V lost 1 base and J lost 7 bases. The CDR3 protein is CASSLRSGSTNEQFF. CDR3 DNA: TGTGCCAGCAGCTTAAGGAGCGGGAGTACGAATGAGCAGTTCTTC.

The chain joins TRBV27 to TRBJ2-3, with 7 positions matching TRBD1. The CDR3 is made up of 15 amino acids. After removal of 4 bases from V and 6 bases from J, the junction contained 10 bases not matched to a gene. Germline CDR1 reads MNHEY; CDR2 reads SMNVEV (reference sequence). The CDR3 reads CASSSLSGTVDTQYF. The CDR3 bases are TGTGCCAGCAGTTCGTTATCCGGGACAGTCGATACGCAGTATTTT.

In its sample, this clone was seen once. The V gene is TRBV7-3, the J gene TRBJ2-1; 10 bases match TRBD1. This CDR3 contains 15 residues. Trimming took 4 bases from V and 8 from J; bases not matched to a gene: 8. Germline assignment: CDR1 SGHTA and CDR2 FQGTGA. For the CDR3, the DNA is TGTGCCAGCAGCTCTCAGACAGGGGGCTTGGATGAGCAGTTCTTC. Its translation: CASSSQTGGLDEQFF.

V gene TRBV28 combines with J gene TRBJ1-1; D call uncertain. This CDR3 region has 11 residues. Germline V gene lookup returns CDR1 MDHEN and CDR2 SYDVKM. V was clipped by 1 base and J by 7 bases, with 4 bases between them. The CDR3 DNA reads TGTGCCAGCAGTTTATTCCTTGAAGCTTTCTTT. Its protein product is CASSLFLEAFF.

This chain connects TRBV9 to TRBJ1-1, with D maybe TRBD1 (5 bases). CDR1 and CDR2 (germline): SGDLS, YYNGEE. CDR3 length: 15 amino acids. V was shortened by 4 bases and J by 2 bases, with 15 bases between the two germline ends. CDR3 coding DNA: TGTGCCAGCAGCAGGAATGGGAGGGGAAACACTGAAGCTTTCTTT. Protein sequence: CASSRNGRGNTEAFF.

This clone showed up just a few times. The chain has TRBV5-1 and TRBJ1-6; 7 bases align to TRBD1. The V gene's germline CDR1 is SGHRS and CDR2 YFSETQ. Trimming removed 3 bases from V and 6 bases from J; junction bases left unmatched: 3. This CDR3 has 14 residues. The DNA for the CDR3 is TGCGCCAGCAGCTCCGGGACAGTTAATTCACCCCTCCACTTT. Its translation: CASSSGTVNSPLHF. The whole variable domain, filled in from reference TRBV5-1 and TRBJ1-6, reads KAGVTQTPRYLIKTRGQQVTLSCSPISGHRSVSWYQQTPGQGLQFLFEYFSETQRNKGNFPGRFSGRQFSNSRSEMNVSTLELGDSALYLCASSSGTVNSPLHFGNGTRLTVT.

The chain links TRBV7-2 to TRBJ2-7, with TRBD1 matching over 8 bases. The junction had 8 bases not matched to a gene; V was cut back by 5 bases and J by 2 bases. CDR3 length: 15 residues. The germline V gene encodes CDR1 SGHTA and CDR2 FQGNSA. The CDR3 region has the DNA TGTGCCAGCAGCCCAGACAGGGGACCACCCTACGAGCAGTACTTC. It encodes CASSPDRGPPYEQYF.

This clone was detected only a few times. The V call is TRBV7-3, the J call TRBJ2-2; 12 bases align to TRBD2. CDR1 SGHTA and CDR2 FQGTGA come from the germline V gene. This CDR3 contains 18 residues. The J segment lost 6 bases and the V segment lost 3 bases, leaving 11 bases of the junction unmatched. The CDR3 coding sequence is TGTGCCAGCAGCTTTCGGTCTAGCGGGAGGGCCTCAGCCGGGGAGCTGTTTTTT. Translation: CASSFRSSGRASAGELFF. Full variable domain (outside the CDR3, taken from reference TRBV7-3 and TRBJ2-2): GAGVSQTPSNKVTEKGKYVELRCDPISGHTALYWYRQSLGQGPEFLIYFQGTGAADDSGLPNDRFFAVRPEGSVSTLKIQRTERGDSAVYLCASSFRSSGRASAGELFFGEGSRLTVL.

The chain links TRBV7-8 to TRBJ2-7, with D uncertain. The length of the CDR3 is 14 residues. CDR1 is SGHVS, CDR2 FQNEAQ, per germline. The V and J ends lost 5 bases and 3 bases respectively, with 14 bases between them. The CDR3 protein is CASSPPTALYEQYF. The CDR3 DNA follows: TGTGCCAGCAGCCCCCCAACAGCCCTCTACGAGCAGTACTTC. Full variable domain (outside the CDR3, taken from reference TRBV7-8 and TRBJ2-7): GAGVSQSPRYKVAKRGQDVALRCDPISGHVSLFWYQQALGQGPEFLTYFQNEAQLDKSGLPSDRFFAERPEGSVSTLKIQRTQQEDSAVYLCASSPPTALYEQYFGPGTRLTVT.

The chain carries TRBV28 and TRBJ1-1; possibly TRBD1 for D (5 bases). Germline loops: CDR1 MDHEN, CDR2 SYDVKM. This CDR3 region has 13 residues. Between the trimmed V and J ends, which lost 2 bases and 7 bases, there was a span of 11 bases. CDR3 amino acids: CASSLGAIDEAFF. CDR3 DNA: TGTGCCAGCAGTTTAGGGGCGATCGATGAAGCTTTCTTT.

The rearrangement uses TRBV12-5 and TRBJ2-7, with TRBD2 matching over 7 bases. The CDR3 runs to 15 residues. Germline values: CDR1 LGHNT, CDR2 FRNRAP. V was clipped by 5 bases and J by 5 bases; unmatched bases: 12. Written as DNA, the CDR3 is TGTGCTAGTGGTGTGGACACAGGACTAGTTGACGAGCAGTACTTC. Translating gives CASGVDTGLVDEQYF.

CDR3 bases: TGTGCCAGCAGCCCCTCCCCGACCTATAAGGGGGACAACTATGGCTACACCTTC. This sequence encodes CASSPSPTYKGDNYGYTF. The V and J genes are TRBV5-4 and TRBJ1-2; TRBD1 is a possible D gene (6 bases). Looked up from germline, CDR1 is SGHNT and CDR2 is YYREEE (reference sequence). The CDR3 loop spans 18 amino acids. V was shortened by 4 bases and J by 2 bases, with 24 bases between the two germline ends.

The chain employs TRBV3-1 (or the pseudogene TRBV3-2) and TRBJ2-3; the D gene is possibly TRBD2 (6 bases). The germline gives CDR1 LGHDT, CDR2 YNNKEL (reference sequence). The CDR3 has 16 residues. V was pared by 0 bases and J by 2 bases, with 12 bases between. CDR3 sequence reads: CASSQEKAGSTDTQYF. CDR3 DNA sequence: TGTGCCAGCAGCCAAGAGAAGGCGGGGTCCACAGATACGCAGTATTTT.

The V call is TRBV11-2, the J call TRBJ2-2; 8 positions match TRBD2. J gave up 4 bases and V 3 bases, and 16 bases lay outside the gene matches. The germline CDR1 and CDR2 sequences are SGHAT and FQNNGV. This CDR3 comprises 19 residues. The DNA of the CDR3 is TGTGCCAGCAGCTTTTCCTTTCAACTAGCGGTTCCCTTCACCGGGGAGCTGTTTTTT. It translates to CASSFSFQLAVPFTGELFF.

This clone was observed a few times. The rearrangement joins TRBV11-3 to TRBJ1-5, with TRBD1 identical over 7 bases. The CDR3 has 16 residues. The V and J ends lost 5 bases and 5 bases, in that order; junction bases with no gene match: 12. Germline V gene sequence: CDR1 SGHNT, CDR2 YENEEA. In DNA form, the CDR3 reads TGTGCCAGCAGCCCCCACCCGACAGGGTTTTATCAGCCCCAGCATTTT. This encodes CASSPHPTGFYQPQHF.

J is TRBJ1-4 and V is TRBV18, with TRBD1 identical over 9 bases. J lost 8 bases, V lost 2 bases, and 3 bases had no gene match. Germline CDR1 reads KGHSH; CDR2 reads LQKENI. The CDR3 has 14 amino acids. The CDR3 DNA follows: TGTGCCAGCTCACCAGTGACAGGGGGGGAAAAACTGTTTTTT. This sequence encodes CASSPVTGGEKLFF.

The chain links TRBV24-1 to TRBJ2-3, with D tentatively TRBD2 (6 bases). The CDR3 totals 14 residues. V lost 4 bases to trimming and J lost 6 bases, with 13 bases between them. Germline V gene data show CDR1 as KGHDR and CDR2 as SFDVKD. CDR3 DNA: TGTGCCACCAGTGAGCGACGGGGGAGGGATACGCAGTATTTT. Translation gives CATSERRGRDTQYF.

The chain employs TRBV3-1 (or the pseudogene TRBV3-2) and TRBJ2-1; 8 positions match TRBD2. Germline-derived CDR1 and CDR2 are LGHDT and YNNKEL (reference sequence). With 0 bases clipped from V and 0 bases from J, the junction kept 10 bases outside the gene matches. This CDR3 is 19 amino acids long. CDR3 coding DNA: TGTGCCAGCAGCCAAGATGAACGGCAGCGGGAGAGCTCCTACAATGAGCAGTTCTTC. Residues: CASSQDERQRESSYNEQFF.

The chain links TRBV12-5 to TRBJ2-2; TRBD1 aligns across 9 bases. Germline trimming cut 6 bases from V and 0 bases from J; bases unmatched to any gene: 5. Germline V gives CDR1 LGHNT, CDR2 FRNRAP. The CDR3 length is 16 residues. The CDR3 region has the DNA TGTGCTAGTGGCCTCAACAGGGGGCCGAACACCGGGGAGCTGTTTTTT. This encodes CASGLNRGPNTGELFF.

For the CDR3, the DNA is TGTGCCAGCAACCCTAAGGAGGGAACGGTATCGGGCAATGAGCAGTTCTTC. Amino acids: CASNPKEGTVSGNEQFF. The rearrangement joins TRBV27 to TRBJ2-1; TRBD2 might be the D (6 bases). With 7 bases removed from V and 6 bases from J, the gap between germline ends came to 25 bases. CDR3 size: 17 residues. The V gene's germline CDR1 is MNHEY and CDR2 SMNVEV (reference sequence).

CDR3 DNA: TGCGCCAGCAGCTTGGAATTCGTCGGGAGTAGGTCGAACACTGAAGCTTTCTTT. This sequence encodes CASSLEFVGSRSNTEAFF. This chain uses TRBV5-1 with TRBJ1-1; D gene unclear. The CDR3 spans 18 residues. Germline CDR1 is SGHRS and CDR2 is YFSETQ. The V and J ends lost 0 bases and 1 base respectively, with 19 bases between them.